This note documents a single T cell receptor beta chain sequence. The antigen remains undetermined. Sequencing was done on patients that had shown CD8+CD57+ cell expansion by flow cytometry. This specimen comes from a study of CD8+CD57+ T cells in acquired aplastic anemia. General study results and limits: Patients and controls shared 25 to 35 CD8+ CDR3 sequences, which appeared highly expressed in patients and within their immunodominant clones.

For CDR3 and TCR beta VDJ profiling, genomic DNA was the template used. TCRdb reanalysed the reads using MiXCR and keeps one entry per CDR3 protein. The sample lists 95,000 to 150,000 distinct CDR3 sequences, under 65% occurring once. Trimming took 5 bases from V and 4 from J, leaving 10 bases between them. This CDR3 is 14 amino acids long. Germline CDR1 KGHDR, CDR2 SFDVKD. The chain couples TRBV24-1 to TRBJ2-2; a possible D gene is TRBD1 (5 bases). Sequencing used sorted CD4+, CD8+, or CD8+CD57+ T cells (not recorded which) from PBMCs. The clonotype comes from a human donor with aplastic anemia. CDR3 sequence: CATSVQGGTGELFF. The CDR3 DNA reads TGTGCCACCAGTGTTCAGGGCGGCACCGGGGAGCTGTTTTTT.